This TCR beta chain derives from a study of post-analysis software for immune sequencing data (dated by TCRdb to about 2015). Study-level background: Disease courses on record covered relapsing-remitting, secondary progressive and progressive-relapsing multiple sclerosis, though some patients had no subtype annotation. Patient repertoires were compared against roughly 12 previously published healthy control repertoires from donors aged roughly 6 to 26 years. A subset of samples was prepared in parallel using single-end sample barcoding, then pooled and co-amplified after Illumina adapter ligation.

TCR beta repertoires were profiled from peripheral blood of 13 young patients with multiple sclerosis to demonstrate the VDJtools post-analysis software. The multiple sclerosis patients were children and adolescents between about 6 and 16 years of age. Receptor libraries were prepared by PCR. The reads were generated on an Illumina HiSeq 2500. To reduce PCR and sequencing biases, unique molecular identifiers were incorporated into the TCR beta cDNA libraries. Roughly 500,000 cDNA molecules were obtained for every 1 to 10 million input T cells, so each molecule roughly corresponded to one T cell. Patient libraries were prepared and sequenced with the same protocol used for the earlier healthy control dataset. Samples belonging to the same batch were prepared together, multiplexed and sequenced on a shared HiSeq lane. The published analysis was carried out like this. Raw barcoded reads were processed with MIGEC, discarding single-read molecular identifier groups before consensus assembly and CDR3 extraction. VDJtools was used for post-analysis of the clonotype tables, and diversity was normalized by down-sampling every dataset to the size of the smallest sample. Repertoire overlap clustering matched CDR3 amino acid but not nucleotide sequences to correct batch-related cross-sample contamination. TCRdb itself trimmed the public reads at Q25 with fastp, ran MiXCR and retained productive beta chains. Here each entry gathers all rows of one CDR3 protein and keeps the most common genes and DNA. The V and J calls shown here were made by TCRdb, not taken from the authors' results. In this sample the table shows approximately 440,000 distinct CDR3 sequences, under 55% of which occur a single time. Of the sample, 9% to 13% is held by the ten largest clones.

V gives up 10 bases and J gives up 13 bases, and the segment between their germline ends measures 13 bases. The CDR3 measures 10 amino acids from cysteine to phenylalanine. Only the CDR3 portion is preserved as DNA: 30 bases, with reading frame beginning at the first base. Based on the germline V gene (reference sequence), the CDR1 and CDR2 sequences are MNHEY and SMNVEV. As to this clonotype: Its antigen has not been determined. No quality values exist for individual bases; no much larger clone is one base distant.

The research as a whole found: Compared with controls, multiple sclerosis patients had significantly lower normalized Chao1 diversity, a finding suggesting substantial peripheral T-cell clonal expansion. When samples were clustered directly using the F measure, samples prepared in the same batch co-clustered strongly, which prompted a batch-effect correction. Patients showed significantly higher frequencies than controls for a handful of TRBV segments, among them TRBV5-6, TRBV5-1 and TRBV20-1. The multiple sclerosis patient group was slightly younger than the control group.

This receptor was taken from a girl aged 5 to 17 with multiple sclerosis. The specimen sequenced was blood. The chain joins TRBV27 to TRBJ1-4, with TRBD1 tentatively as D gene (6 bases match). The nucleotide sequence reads TGTGCCAACAGGGTTGGGAGACTGTTTTTT. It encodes CANRVGRLFF. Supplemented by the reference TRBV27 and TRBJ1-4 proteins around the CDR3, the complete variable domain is EAQVTQNPRYLITVTGKKLTVTCSQNMNHEYMSWYRQDPGLGLRQIYYSMNVEVTDKGDVPEGYKVSRKEKRNFPLILESPSPNQTSLYFCANRVGRLFFGSGTQLSVL.